The clone carrying this TCR beta chain has a handful of counts. This sample is drawn from a study of blood T cells in healthy people across ages. The authors ran a second PCR of 7 to 11 cycles using a sample-barcoded 5' primer and a J-beta primer mix. From the 5' RACE reads, TCRdb called clonotypes with MiXCR, one entry per CDR3 protein. The top ten hold over 5.5% of the sample, which has about 1.4 million distinct CDR3 sequences, approximately 59% seen once. V was clipped by 2 bases and J by 10 bases, with 9 bases between them. The V gene's germline CDR1 is MNHEY and CDR2 SVGEGT. The CDR3 spans 12 residues.

The receptor comes from a man younger than 35 in good health. The chain recombines TRBV6-2 or TRBV6-3 with TRBJ2-1; the D is unclear. Sequenced sample: blood. CDR3 bases: TGTGCCAGCAGTTACCAGATTCGGGAGCAGTTCTTC. Translating gives CASSYQIREQFF.